This passage covers 2 T cell receptor beta chains from one sample sequenced in a study of T cells after yellow fever vaccination. Via MiXCR, TCRdb re-called the 5' RACE reads, giving one row per CDR3 protein. The sample shows fewer than 400,000 distinct CDR3 sequences, about 6.2% of them seen only once. Sequenced material: PBMCs, taken 5 days after the yellow fever booster vaccination. These receptors all come from a man in his thirties or forties who received the YFV17D yellow fever vaccine.

This clonotype was counted at least ten times. The V call is TRBV3-1, the J call TRBJ2-7; D not resolved. V was trimmed by 0 bases and J by 7 bases, leaving 10 bases between them. Per the germline V gene, CDR1 is LGHDT and CDR2 is YNNKEL (reference sequence). This CDR3 is 13 amino acids long. The CDR3 spells CASSQDTVWEQYF. The CDR3 region has the DNA TGTGCCAGCAGCCAAGACACCGTATGGGAGCAGTACTTC.

This clonotype showed up just a few times. The chain combines TRBV2 with TRBJ1-1; TRBD1 agrees at 7 bases. There are 13 residues in the CDR3. The V gene's germline CDR1 is SNHLY and CDR2 FYNNEI. V lost 7 bases and J lost 0; bases outside the gene matches: 2. For the CDR3, the DNA is TGTGCCAGCAAGGGACAGATGAACACTGAAGCTTTCTTT. Residues: CASKGQMNTEAFF.